This TCR beta chain was sequenced in a study of blood T cell repertoires in COVID-19. Generated by immunoSEQ multiplex PCR, the TCRdb table keeps only in-frame clones and is missing some. This sample yields roughly 100,000 clones, of which roughly 82% are seen a single time; more than 4.5% belongs to the top ten. This CDR3 region has 14 residues. CDR1 is SQVTM, CDR2 ANQGSEA, per germline. Trimming cost V 5 bases and J 0 bases; bases outside gene matches: 6. The gene calls are TRBV29-1 and TRBJ2-7; TRBD1 agrees at 8 bases. Material: peripheral blood. This receptor was obtained from a man in his sixties with acute or convalescent COVID-19. CDR3 sequence (DNA): TGCAGCGTTAAATACAGGGGGATCTCCTACGAGCAGTACTTC. As protein: CSVKYRGISYEQYF.